The 3 T cell receptor beta chains presented below share a single source sample, sequenced in a study of blood T cell repertoires in COVID-19. Only in-frame clones appear in the TCRdb table, and some are missing; sequencing was by immunoSEQ multiplex PCR. The repertoire holds 200,000 to 250,000 clones, with approximately 90% as singletons. Sequenced material: peripheral blood. These receptors were collected from a man younger than 40 with acute or convalescent COVID-19.

The chain employs TRBV27 and TRBJ2-7; D is unclear. Deletions cut 2 bases from V and 4 bases from J, with 15 bases between. Per the germline V gene, CDR1 is MNHEY and CDR2 is SMNVEV (reference sequence). The CDR3 has 15 residues. CDR3 sequence: CASSLTEVGFYEQYF. CDR3 sequence (DNA): TGTGCCAGCAGTTTAACGGAAGTGGGCTTTTACGAGCAGTACTTC.

This clone was found once. The V gene is TRBV5-4, the J gene TRBJ1-1; no clear D gene. The germline CDR1 and CDR2 sequences are SGHNT and YYREEE (reference sequence). The CDR3 is 15 residues long. V was trimmed by 2 bases and J by 1 base, leaving 12 bases between them. CDR3: CASSFPTSGNTEAFF. CDR3 sequence (DNA): TGTGCCAGCAGCTTCCCCACCTCCGGGAACACTGAAGCTTTCTTT.

Only one count was recorded for this clone. The rearrangement uses TRBV5-5 and TRBJ2-1, with TRBD2 identical over 13 bases. Germline trimming cut 1 base from V and 3 bases from J; bases unmatched to any gene: 7. Germline V lookup: CDR1 SGHKS, CDR2 YYEKEE (reference sequence). The CDR3 has 18 residues. CDR3 loop: CASSLRTSGSIGYNEQFF. The CDR3 DNA follows: TGTGCCAGCAGCTTGCGGACTAGCGGGAGTATTGGCTACAATGAGCAGTTCTTC.